What follows is one T cell receptor (beta chain) and its context. CDR3 length equals 15 residues. V was pared by 0 bases and J by 5 bases, with 5 bases of the junction left unmatched. Germline CDR1 reads SGHRS; CDR2 reads YFSETQ. Per the original data handling: By means of reference gene primer amplification, nucleated cell counts were estimated. TCRdb keeps only in-frame clones here, not all; method: immunoSEQ multiplex PCR. V and J calls and clone size come straight from that table; D and trimming were deduced from the DNA. The sample yields more than 65,000 clones, 65% to 85% seen once. These data belong to a study of blood T cell repertoires in COVID-19. For the study at large: The United States, Italy and Spain supplied acute and convalescent COVID-19 samples. PBMCs, B-cell-depleted T cells, or T cells were the source of the cDNA or gDNA that made up the material.

The J gene is TRBJ2-1, the V gene TRBV5-1; 7 bases are shared with TRBD2. The specimen sequenced was peripheral blood. This receptor was identified in a man aged 55-75 years with acute or convalescent COVID-19. In nucleotides, the CDR3 is TGCGCCAGCAGCTTGGCCGTCGGGAGGAACAATGAGCAGTTCTTC. Its translation: CASSLAVGRNNEQFF.